Listed below are T cell receptor beta chains from one sample, sequenced in a study of tumor-infiltrating lymphocytes in oesophageal squamous cell carcinoma. TCRdb itself ran the PCR reads through MiXCR, one entry per CDR3 protein. The data hold approximately 15,000 distinct CDR3 sequences, with roughly 50% observed a single time. Sequenced: esophageal tumor tissue. These receptors were collected from a female donor with esophageal squamous cell carcinoma. Each CDR3 is given with its conserved first and last residue. Each record gives: CDR3 DNA, CDR3 protein, CDR3 length, clone size, V gene, J gene, D gene. A D gene is named only where the DNA matches it firmly. Size values are once, few and many counts, or a class for expanded clones, and some rows have none.

TGTGCCAGCAGCTGGGGCGGACCAAACAATGAGCAGTTCTTC,CASSWGGPNNEQFF,14,few,TRBV7-3,TRBJ2-1,.
TGTGCCAGCAGCTTTGACAGTACCTACGAGCAGTTCTTC,CASSFDSTYEQFF,13,.,TRBV7-4,TRBJ2-1,.
TGTGCCAGCAGCCGACGGGGGGGGGGTTCTCGCAATGAGCAGTTCTTC,CASSRRGGGSRNEQFF,16,.,TRBV7-3,TRBJ2-1,TRBD2
TGTGCCAGCAGTTTATCGGAGACTCTTAGCTCCTACAATGAGCAGTTCTTC,CASSLSETLSSYNEQFF,17,.,TRBV27,TRBJ2-1,.
TGTGCCAGCAGCTTATGGACTAGCGGTGGCGAGACCCAGTACTTC,CASSLWTSGGETQYF,15,few,TRBV7-2,TRBJ2-5,TRBD2
TGTGCCAGCAGCTGGGATGTGACAGATACGCAGTATTTT,CASSWDVTDTQYF,13,.,TRBV7-2,TRBJ2-3,.
TGTGCCAGCAGCCCCGGCAGGGCAGGTGGCTACACCTTC,CASSPGRAGGYTF,13,.,TRBV7-3,TRBJ1-2,.
TGTGCCAGCAGCCACGGACAGGGTGGGGGAGATACGCAGTATTTT,CASSHGQGGGDTQYF,15,.,TRBV7-2,TRBJ2-3,TRBD1
TGTGCCAGCAACCCCGGACAGAATCGACCCCTCCACTTT,CASNPGQNRPLHF,13,once,TRBV7-6,TRBJ1-6,.
TGTGCCAGCAGCTTAAGCGAATACGAGCAGTACTTC,CASSLSEYEQYF,12,.,TRBV7-2,TRBJ2-7,.
TGTGCCATCAGTGATCAGGGGGTTCAGAATCAGCCCCAGCATTTT,CAISDQGVQNQPQHF,15,.,TRBV10-3,TRBJ1-5,TRBD1
.,CASSPDKFLWLHLRF,15,once,TRBV28,TRBJ1-6,.
TGTGCCAGCAGCTTAAGGACAGGGAAGCACAATGAGCAGTTCTTC,CASSLRTGKHNEQFF,15,medium-sized,TRBV7-2,TRBJ2-1,TRBD1
TGTGCCAGCAGTGCCGCTACAGGGGTCGGAAACACCATATATTTT,CASSAATGVGNTIYF,15,many,TRBV6-1,TRBJ1-3,TRBD1
TGTGCCAGCAGGACAGGGGTCGGCGAGACCCAGTACTTC,CASRTGVGETQYF,13,.,TRBV11-3,TRBJ2-5,TRBD1
TGTGCCAGCAAAAGCACAAATACCAGGGGCAATGAGCAGTTCTTC,CASKSTNTRGNEQFF,15,few,TRBV7-2,TRBJ2-1,.
TGTGCCAGCAGCTTAGACGGTGGGCGCGAGCAGTACTTC,CASSLDGGREQYF,13,.,TRBV11-2,TRBJ2-7,.
TGTGCCAGCAGCTTCGGGGCAACCTACGAGCAGTACTTC,CASSFGATYEQYF,13,.,TRBV7-6,TRBJ2-7,.
TGTGCCAGCAGTTCCGGGACAGGGGCGGGTGGCTACACCTTC,CASSSGTGAGGYTF,14,.,TRBV27,TRBJ1-2,TRBD1
TGTGCCAGCTCGGCTCGACAGGGGGCTTACGAGCAGTACTTC,CASSARQGAYEQYF,14,.,TRBV7-6,TRBJ2-7,TRBD1
TGTGCCACCAGTAGTGTACCCCTCCCGGGACAGGGAGTAGAGCAGTACTTC,CATSSVPLPGQGVEQYF,17,.,TRBV24-1,TRBJ2-7,TRBD1
TGTGCCAGCAGCTTACGGACTAGCGCCCACGGGGAGCTGTTTTTT,CASSLRTSAHGELFF,15,few,TRBV7-3,TRBJ2-2,TRBD2
TGTGCCAGCAGTCGAGCGGGAGCCGGAGGGACCCAGTACTTC,CASSRAGAGGTQYF,14,.,TRBV28,TRBJ2-5,TRBD2
TGTGCCAGCAGTGAACCCGGGGGTGGCTACACCTTC,CASSEPGGGYTF,12,.,TRBV2,TRBJ1-2,.
TGTGCCAGCAGCCGACAGGGGTTCCAAGAGACCCAGTACTTC,CASSRQGFQETQYF,14,.,TRBV7-6,TRBJ2-5,TRBD1
TGTGCCAGCAGCTTAGGGGAACAGACCTACAACGAGCAGTTCTTC,CASSLGEQTYNEQFF,15,.,TRBV7-2,TRBJ2-1,.
TGTGCCAGCAGTGAACTACTAGATTGGGGGTTGAAGTTCTTC,CASSELLDWGLKFF,14,.,TRBV6-1,TRBJ2-4,.
TGTGCCAGCGCCGACAGCTATGGCTACACCTTC,CASADSYGYTF,11,.,TRBV27,TRBJ1-2,.
TGTGCCAGCAGCTTAGTCTCTTCCCCCGAGCAGTACTTC,CASSLVSSPEQYF,13,few,TRBV7-2,TRBJ2-7,.
TGTGCCAGCAGCTTAGGGACTAGCGGAAGACTCTTCTACAATGAGCAGTACTTC,CASSLGTSGRLFYNEQYF,18,.,TRBV7-3,TRBJ2-7,TRBD2
TGTGCCAGCTATAGCAGGGCAGAGACCCAGTACTTC,CASYSRAETQYF,12,.,TRBV6-2/TRBV6-3,TRBJ2-5,.
TGTGCCAGCAGCTTACGAGACTCTATTTACGAGCAGTACTTC,CASSLRDSIYEQYF,14,.,TRBV11-2,TRBJ2-7,.
TGTGCCAGCAGTAAAAGGTCCTACGAGCAGTACTTC,CASSKRSYEQYF,12,few,TRBV12-3/TRBV12-4,TRBJ2-7,.
TGTGCCAGCAGTTATTCCCCGGGACTAGGAAATCGCAATGAGCAGTTCTTC,CASSYSPGLGNRNEQFF,17,medium-sized,TRBV6-1,TRBJ2-1,TRBD2
TGTGCCAGTAGTACGGGAATTCTAGCGGAAGGTGTTTACGAGCAGTACTTC,CASSTGILAEGVYEQYF,17,.,TRBV6-2/TRBV6-3,TRBJ2-7,TRBD2
TGTGCCAGCAGCTCCCCCGCGCGGAGCTACAATGAGCAGTTCTTC,CASSSPARSYNEQFF,15,.,TRBV7-9,TRBJ2-1,.
TGTGCCAGCAGCTTCTCGGATCATAGCTCCTACGAGCAGTACTTC,CASSFSDHSSYEQYF,15,many,TRBV6-1,TRBJ2-7,.
TGTGCCAGCAGTTTATCCCCGGGGGCCTTTTCCGAGCAGTACTTC,CASSLSPGAFSEQYF,15,.,TRBV28,TRBJ2-7,.
TGTGCCACCAGACCTACGAGATCCTCCTACGAGCAGTACTTC,CATRPTRSSYEQYF,14,.,TRBV7-9,TRBJ2-7,.
TGTGCCAGCAGCCTTGGGACAGGGAACTACGAGCAGTACTTC,CASSLGTGNYEQYF,14,few,TRBV3-1,TRBJ2-7,TRBD1